This TCR beta chain was profiled in a study of post-analysis software for immune sequencing data. Broader study findings: Among 4 or 5 TRBV segments more frequent in patients than controls were TRBV5-6, TRBV5-1 and TRBV20-1.

Comment on this clonotype: The antigen remains undetermined.

CDR1 is DFQATT and CDR2 is SNEGSKA in the germline V gene (reference sequence). V lost 4 bases and J 1 base, leaving 16 bases between the germline ends. The CDR3 consists of 15 residues. Tagging with unique molecular identifiers was a feature of the TCR beta cDNA libraries. MiXCR was run by TCRdb on the PCR reads, yielding one entry per CDR3 protein. This sample carries roughly 800,000 distinct CDR3 sequences, just over 45% of them seen once, and the ten largest clones take 4.9%. The rearrangement joins TRBV20-1 to TRBJ2-5; a possible D gene is TRBD2 (5 bases). This receptor was obtained from a girl aged 10 to 17 with multiple sclerosis. Sequencing used blood. CDR3 sequence (DNA): TGCAGTGCTAAAGGAGGCCTCACCTCCCAAGAGACCCAGTACTTC. Protein product: CSAKGGLTSQETQYF.